The entry that follows covers one T cell receptor (beta chain) sequence. This entry comes from a study of blood T cell repertoires in COVID-19. Whole-study context: The analysed material was cDNA or gDNA that came from T cells, B-cell-depleted T cells, or PBMCs.

Some clones are missing from TCRdb's copy, which holds only in-frame ones; the method was immunoSEQ multiplex PCR. The repertoire consists of around 200,000 clones, with approximately 90% occurring once and the leading ten covering 2.5% to 3%. Across about two dozen US areas, participants ranged in age from about 18 to 100 years. Clinical history reported by participants formed the basis on which cohorts were assigned. The CDR3 is 13 residues long. V lost 2 bases to trimming and J lost 7 bases, with 9 bases between them. Germline CDR1 is LGHNA and CDR2 is YNFKEQ. Sample: PBMCs or T cells enriched from blood (not recorded which). V usage is TRBV4-2 and J usage is TRBJ2-1; TRBD1 is a possible D gene (5 bases). The receptor comes from a woman aged 30 to 39 who had recovered from COVID-19. The CDR3 sequence is CASSQTRENEQFF. The CDR3 coding sequence is TGTGCCAGCAGCCAAACCAGGGAAAATGAGCAGTTCTTC.